Presented here are 6 T cell receptor beta chains from one specimen sequenced in a study of early T cells in non-severe SARS-CoV-2 infection. From the 5' RACE reads, TCRdb called clonotypes with MiXCR, one entry per CDR3 protein. Of some 59,000 distinct CDR3 sequences in the sample, under 11% were seen once. Sequencing was carried out using whole blood. These TCRs come from an adult who was a healthcare worker with PCR-confirmed SARS-CoV-2 infection or an uninfected control (not recorded which).

This clonotype was counted ten times or more. The genes are TRBV6-5 and TRBJ2-1, with 7 bases lining up with TRBD2. CDR3 length equals 16 residues. CDR1 is MNHEY, CDR2 SVGAGI, per germline. After removal of 1 base from V and 2 bases from J, the junction contained 5 bases not matched to a gene. As DNA, the CDR3 is TGTGCCAGCAGTTACTTGGGCGGGAGCACCTACAATGAGCAGTTCTTC. This codes for CASSYLGGSTYNEQFF.

This clonotype has a handful of counts. The V gene is TRBV18, the J gene TRBJ1-1; D is uncertain. V was pared by 3 bases and J by 1 base, with 9 bases between. From germline, CDR1 is KGHSH and CDR2 LQKENI. This CDR3 spans 14 amino acids. The CDR3 DNA is TGTGCCAGCTCACCTATGGAAACGAACACTGAAGCTTTCTTT. It yields the protein CASSPMETNTEAFF.

This clonotype has just a few counts. The chain uses TRBV20-1 and TRBJ2-4; D uncertain. There are 15 residues in the CDR3. Germline V lookup: CDR1 DFQATT, CDR2 SNEGSKA (reference sequence). The germline V and J ends were trimmed by 4 bases and 1 base, with 14 bases remaining between them. CDR3 coding DNA: TGCAGTGCTAAGCCCCCAGCTACCGCCAAAAACATTCAGTACTTC. Translated: CSAKPPATAKNIQYF.

The genes are TRBV18 and TRBJ2-2; 8 bases are shared with TRBD1. Germline V gene sequence: CDR1 KGHSH, CDR2 LQKENI. Trimming removed 1 base from V and 3 bases from J; junction bases left unmatched: 4. The CDR3 contains 16 residues. The CDR3 DNA sequence: TGTGCCAGCTCACCACTTCTGACAGGGGACACCGGGGAGCTGTTTTTT. It yields the protein CASSPLLTGDTGELFF.

The chain joins TRBV5-1 to TRBJ2-5, with a possible D match to TRBD1 (6 bases). CDR3 length: 14 residues. CDR1 SGHRS and CDR2 YFSETQ come from the germline V gene. V lost 0 bases and J 3 bases, leaving 9 bases between the germline ends. CDR3 loop: CASSLDRAEETQYF. The CDR3 DNA is TGCGCCAGCAGCTTGGACAGGGCAGAAGAGACCCAGTACTTC.

This chain uses TRBV7-2 with TRBJ2-3, with D perhaps assigned TRBD1 or TRBD2 (5 bases each). The germline CDR1 and CDR2 sequences are SGHTA and FQGNSA. V dropped 9 bases and J dropped 2 bases, with 21 bases sitting between them. This CDR3 spans 16 amino acids. The CDR3 region has the DNA TGTGCCAGTAACCAAAATAGGGGACCGTCCACAGATACGCAGTATTTT. This translates into CASNQNRGPSTDTQYF.